This TCR beta chain was sequenced in a study of shared clonotypes between healthy human individuals. Overall study context: A donor's plate count was three for CD4 naive and three for CD4 memory; CD8 naive had two and CD8 memory one.

Many counts were recorded for this clone. The target antigen is unknown. Adults of Caucasian background living in Nashville, Tennessee made up all donors. General study points: Naive subsets generally had larger estimated richness than memory subsets.

Trimming cost V 8 bases and J 3 bases, with 10 bases left between them. CDR1 is ENHRY and CDR2 is SYGVKD in the germline V gene. There are 12 residues in the CDR3. Assay: immunoSEQ multiplex PCR; the TCRdb copy retains only in-frame clones and omits some. In the table there are 650,000 to 750,000 clones, around 72% of which are singletons. The chain uses TRBV10-3 and TRBJ1-2, with no clear D. This sequence originates from a woman aged 25 to 39 in good health. Sequencing was performed on memory CD4+ T cells sorted from blood. The subset denotes: CD45RA-negative fraction. CDR3 protein: CAIPSVYYGYTF. The CDR3 DNA reads TGTGCCATCCCGTCGGTGTACTATGGCTACACCTTC.